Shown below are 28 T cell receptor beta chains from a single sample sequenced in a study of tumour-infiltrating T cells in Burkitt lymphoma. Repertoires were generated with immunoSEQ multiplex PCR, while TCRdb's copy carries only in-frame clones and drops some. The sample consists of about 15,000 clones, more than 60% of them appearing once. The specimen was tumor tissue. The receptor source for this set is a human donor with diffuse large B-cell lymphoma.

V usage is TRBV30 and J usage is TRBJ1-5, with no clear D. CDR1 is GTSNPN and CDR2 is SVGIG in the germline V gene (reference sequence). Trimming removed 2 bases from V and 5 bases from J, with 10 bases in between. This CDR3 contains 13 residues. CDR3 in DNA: TGTGCCTGGAGTAGATCAGAATATCAGCCCCAGCATTTT. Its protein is CAWSRSEYQPQHF.

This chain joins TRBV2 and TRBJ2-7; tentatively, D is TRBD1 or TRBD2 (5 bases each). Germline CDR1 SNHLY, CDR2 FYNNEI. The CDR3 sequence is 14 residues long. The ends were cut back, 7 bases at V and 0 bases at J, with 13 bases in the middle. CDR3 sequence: CASTGLGSSYEQYV. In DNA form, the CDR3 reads TGTGCCAGCACAGGGCTAGGGAGCTCCTACGAGCAGTACGTC.

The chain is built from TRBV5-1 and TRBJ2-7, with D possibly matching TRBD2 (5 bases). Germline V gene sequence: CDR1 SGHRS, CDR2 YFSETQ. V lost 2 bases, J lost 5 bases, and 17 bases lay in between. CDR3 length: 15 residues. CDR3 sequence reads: CASSFNRPGIDEQYV. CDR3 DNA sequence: TGCGCCAGCAGCTTTAATCGGCCGGGAATCGACGAGCAGTACGTC.

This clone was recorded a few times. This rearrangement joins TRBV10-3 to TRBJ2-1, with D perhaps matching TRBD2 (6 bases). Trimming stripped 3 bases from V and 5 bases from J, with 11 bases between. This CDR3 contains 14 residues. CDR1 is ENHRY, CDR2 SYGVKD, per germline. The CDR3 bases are TGTGCCATCAGTGATATGGTAGCGGACAATGAGCAGTTCTTC. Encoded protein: CAISDMVADNEQFF.

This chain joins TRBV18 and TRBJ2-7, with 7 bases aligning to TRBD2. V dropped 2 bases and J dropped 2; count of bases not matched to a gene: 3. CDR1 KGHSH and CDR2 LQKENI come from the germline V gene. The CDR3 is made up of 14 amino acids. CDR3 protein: CASSPGSGAYEQYV. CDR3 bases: TGTGCCAGCTCACCAGGGAGCGGGGCCTACGAGCAGTACGTC.

CDR3 sequence: CASSEAPRTAINQPQHF. Written as DNA, the CDR3 is TGTGCCAGCAGTGAAGCGCCCCGGACCGCTATTAATCAGCCCCAGCATTTT. The chain couples TRBV2 to TRBJ1-5; D remains ambiguous. V shed 0 bases and J shed 4 bases, with 16 bases lying between them. Germline lookup yields CDR1 SNHLY and CDR2 FYNNEI. The CDR3 is made up of 17 amino acids. The whole variable domain, remainder taken from reference TRBV2 and TRBJ1-5, is EPEVTQTPSHQVTQMGQEVILRCVPISNHLYFYWYRQILGQKVEFLVSFYNNEISEKSEIFDDQFSVERPDGSNFTLKIRSTKLEDSAMYFCASSEAPRTAINQPQHFGDGTRLSIL.

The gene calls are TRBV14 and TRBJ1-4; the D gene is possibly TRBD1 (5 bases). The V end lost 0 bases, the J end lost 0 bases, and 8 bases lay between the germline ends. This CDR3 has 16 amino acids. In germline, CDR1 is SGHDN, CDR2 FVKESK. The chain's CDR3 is CASSQEWGATNEKLFF. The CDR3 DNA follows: TGTGCCAGCAGCCAAGAATGGGGGGCAACTAATGAAAAACTGTTTTTT.

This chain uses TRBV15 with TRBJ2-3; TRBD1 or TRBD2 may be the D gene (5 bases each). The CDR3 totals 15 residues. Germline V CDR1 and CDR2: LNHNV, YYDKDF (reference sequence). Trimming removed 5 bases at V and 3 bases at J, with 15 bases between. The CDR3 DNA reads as TGTGCCACCAGCGGGTCCGGGACCGGAACAGATACGCAGTATTTT. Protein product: CATSGSGTGTDTQYF.

CDR3 in amino acids: CASSEFNTGELFF. The CDR3 coding sequence is TGTGCCAGCAGTGAATTCAACACCGGGGAGCTGTTTTTT. This chain connects TRBV2 to TRBJ2-2, with unresolved D. The CDR3 extends over 13 amino acids. CDR1 is SNHLY, CDR2 FYNNEI, per germline. V was cut by 2 bases and J by 2 bases, with 3 bases left in between. Using reference TRBV2 and TRBJ2-2 for the parts outside the CDR3, the full variable domain is EPEVTQTPSHQVTQMGQEVILRCVPISNHLYFYWYRQILGQKVEFLVSFYNNEISEKSEIFDDQFSVERPDGSNFTLKIRSTKLEDSAMYFCASSEFNTGELFFGEGSRLTVL.

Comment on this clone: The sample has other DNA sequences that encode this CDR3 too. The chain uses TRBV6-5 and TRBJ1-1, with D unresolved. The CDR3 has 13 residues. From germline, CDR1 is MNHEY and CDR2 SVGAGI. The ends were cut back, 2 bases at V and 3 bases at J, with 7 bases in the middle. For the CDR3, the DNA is TGTGCCAGCAGTTACGCTAGGGACACTGAAGCTTTCTTT. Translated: CASSYARDTEAFF.

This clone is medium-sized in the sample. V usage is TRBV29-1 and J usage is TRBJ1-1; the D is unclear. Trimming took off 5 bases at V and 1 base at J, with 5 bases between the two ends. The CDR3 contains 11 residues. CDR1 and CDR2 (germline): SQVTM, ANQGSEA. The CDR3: CSVNRNTEAFF. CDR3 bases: TGCAGCGTTAACAGGAACACTGAAGCTTTCTTT.

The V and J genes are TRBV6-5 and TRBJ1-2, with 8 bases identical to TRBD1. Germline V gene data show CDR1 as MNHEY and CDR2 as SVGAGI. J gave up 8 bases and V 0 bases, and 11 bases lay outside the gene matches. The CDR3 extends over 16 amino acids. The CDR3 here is CASSYSGSGGGQGYTF. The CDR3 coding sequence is TGTGCCAGCAGTTACTCGGGGTCAGGGGGCGGCCAGGGCTACACCTTC.

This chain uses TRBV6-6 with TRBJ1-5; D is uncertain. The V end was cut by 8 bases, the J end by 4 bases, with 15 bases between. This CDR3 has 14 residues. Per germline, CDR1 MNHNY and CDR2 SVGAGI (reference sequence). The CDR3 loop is CASREGLRNQPQHF. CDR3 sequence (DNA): TGTGCCAGCCGAGAGGGTTTGAGAAATCAGCCCCAGCATTTT.

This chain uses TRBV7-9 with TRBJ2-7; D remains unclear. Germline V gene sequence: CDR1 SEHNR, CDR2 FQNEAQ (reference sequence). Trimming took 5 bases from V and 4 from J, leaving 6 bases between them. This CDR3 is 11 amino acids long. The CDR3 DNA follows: TGTGCCAGCAGCAGCCGGTACGAGCAGTACTTC. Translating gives CASSSRYEQYF.

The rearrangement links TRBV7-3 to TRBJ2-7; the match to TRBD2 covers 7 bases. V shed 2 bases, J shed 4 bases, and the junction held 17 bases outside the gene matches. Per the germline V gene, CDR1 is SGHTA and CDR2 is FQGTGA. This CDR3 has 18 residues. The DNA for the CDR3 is TGTGCCAGCAGCTTACCCCCTATATGGCGGGAGTTATCGTACGAGCAGTACGTC. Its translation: CASSLPPIWRELSYEQYV.

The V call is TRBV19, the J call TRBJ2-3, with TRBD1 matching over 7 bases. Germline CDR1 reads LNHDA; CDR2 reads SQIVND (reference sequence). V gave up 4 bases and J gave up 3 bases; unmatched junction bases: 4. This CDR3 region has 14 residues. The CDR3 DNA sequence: TGTGCCAGTAGTACAGGGGGAAGGACAGATACGCAGTATTTT. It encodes CASSTGGRTDTQYF. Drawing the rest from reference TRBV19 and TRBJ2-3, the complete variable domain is DGGITQSPKYLFRKEGQNVTLSCEQNLNHDAMYWYRQDPGQGLRLIYYSQIVNDFQKGDIAEGYSVSREKKESFPLTVTSAQKNPTAFYLCASSTGGRTDTQYFGPGTRLTVL.

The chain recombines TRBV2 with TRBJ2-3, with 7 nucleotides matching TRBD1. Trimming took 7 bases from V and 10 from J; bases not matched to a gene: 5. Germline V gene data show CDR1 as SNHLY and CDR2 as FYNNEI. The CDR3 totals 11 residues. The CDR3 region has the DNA TGTGCCAGCACTCCTACAGGGGCGCAGTATTTT. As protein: CASTPTGAQYF.

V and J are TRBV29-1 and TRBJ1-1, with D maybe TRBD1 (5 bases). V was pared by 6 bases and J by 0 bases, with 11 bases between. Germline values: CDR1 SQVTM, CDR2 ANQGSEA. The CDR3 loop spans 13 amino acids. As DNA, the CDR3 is TGCAGCGTCGCAGGGTCAGTGAACACTGAAGCTTTCTTT. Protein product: CSVAGSVNTEAFF.

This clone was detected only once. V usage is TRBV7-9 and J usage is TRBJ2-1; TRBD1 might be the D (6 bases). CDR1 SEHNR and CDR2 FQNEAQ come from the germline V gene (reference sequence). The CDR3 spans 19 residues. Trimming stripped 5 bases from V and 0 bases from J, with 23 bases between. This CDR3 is CASSRTQGEKGSSYNEQFF. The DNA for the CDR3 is TGTGCCAGCAGCCGAACACAGGGCGAGAAGGGGAGCTCCTACAATGAGCAGTTCTTC. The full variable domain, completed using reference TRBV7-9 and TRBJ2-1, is DTGVSQNPRHKITKRGQNVTFRCDPISEHNRLYWYRQTLGQGPEFLTYFQNEAQLEKSRLLSDRFSAERPKGSFSTLEIQRTEQGDSAMYLCASSRTQGEKGSSYNEQFFGPGTRLTVL.

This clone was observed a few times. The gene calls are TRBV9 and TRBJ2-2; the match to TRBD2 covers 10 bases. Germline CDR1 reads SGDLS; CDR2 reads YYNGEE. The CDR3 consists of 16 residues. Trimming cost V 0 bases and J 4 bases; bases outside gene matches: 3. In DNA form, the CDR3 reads TGTGCCAGCAGCGTAGGTCTAGCGGGAGTCACCGGGGAGCTGTTTTTT. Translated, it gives CASSVGLAGVTGELFF.

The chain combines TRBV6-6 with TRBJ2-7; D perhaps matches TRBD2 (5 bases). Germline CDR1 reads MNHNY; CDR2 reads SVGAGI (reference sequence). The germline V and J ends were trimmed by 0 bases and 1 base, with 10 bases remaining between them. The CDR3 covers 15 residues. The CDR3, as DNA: TGTGCCAGCAGTTACTCGATAAGCGGATCCTACGAGCAGTACGTC. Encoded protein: CASSYSISGSYEQYV.

This CDR3 reads CASSQGFTGGASRTEAFF. The CDR3 DNA sequence: TGCGCCAGCAGCCAAGGATTTACGGGGGGCGCGTCGAGAACTGAAGCTTTCTTT. The rearrangement joins TRBV4-1 to TRBJ1-1; possibly TRBD1 for D (6 bases). Trimming pared 1 base from V and 5 bases from J, leaving 23 bases between. CDR1 is MGHRA, CDR2 YSYEKL, per germline. The CDR3 consists of 18 residues.

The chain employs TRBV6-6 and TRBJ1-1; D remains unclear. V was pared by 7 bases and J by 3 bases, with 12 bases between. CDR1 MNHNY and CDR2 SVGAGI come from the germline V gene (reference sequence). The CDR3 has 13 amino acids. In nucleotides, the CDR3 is TGTGCCAGCAACAACGGGGTGGACACTGAAGCTTTCTTT. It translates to CASNNGVDTEAFF.

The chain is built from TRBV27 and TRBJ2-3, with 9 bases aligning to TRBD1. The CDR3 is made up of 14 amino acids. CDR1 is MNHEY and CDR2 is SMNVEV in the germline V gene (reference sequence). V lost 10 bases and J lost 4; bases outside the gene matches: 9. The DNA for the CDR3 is TGTGCCACCCGACAGGGGGAATTGGCAGATACGCAGTATTTT. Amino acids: CATRQGELADTQYF.

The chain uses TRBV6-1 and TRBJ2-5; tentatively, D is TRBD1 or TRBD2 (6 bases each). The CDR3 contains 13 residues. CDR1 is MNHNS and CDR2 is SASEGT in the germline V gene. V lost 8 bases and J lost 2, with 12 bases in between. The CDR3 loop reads CASGGGNQETQYF. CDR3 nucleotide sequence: TGTGCCAGCGGAGGGGGAAATCAAGAGACCCAGTACTTC.

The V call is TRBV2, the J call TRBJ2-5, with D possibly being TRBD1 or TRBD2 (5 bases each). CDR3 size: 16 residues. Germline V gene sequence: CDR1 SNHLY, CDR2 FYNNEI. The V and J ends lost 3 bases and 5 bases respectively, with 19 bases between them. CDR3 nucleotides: TGTGCCAGCAGTGACTGGGGACCCCAAAGGGGCGAGACCCAGTACTTC. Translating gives CASSDWGPQRGETQYF.

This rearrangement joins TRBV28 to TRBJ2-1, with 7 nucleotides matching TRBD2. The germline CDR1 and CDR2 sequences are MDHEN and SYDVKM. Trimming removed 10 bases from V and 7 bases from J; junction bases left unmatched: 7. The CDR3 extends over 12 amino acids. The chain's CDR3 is CATPTGGNEQFF. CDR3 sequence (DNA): TGTGCCACCCCCACGGGGGGAAATGAGCAGTTCTTC.

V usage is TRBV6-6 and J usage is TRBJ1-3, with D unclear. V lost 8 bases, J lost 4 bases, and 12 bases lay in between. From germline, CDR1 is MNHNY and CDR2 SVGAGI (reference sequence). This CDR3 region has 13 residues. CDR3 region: CASLRLSGNTIYF. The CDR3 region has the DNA TGTGCCAGCCTGAGGCTCTCCGGAAACACCATATATTTT.